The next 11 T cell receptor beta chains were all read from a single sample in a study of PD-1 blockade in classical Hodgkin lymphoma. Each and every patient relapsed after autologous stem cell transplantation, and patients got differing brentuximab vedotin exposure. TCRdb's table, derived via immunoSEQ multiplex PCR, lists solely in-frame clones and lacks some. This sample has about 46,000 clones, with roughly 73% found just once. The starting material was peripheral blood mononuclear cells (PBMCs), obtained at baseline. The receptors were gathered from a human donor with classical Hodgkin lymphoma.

The CDR3 sequence: CASSLTGGAEGYTF. DNA for the CDR3: TGCGCCAGCAGCCTGACAGGGGGCGCAGAGGGCTACACCTTC. The chain is built from TRBV5-1 and TRBJ1-2; TRBD1 matches at 10 bases. Trimming took 4 bases from V and 8 from J; bases not matched to a gene: 8. This CDR3 is built from 14 residues. Germline CDR1 and CDR2: SGHRS and YFSETQ.

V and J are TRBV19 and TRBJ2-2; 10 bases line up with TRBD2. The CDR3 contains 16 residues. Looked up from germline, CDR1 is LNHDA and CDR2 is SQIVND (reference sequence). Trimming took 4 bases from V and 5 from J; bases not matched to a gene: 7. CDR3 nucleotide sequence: TGTGCCAGTAGTAGCAGCGGGAGGGCCCGAACCGGGGAGCTGTTTTTT. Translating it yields CASSSSGRARTGELFF.

The CDR3 here is CASSTGALDTQYF. Here the CDR3 DNA reads TGTGCCAGTAGTACCGGGGCCCTAGATACGCAGTATTTT. This rearrangement joins TRBV19 to TRBJ2-3, with D perhaps assigned TRBD1 or TRBD2 (5 bases each). Germline values: CDR1 LNHDA, CDR2 SQIVND (reference sequence). Trimming removed 4 bases from V and 5 bases from J, with 10 bases in between. The CDR3 is made up of 13 amino acids.

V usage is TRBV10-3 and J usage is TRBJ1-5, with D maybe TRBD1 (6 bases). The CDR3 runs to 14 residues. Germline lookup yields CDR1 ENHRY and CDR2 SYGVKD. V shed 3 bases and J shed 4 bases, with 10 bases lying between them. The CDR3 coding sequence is TGTGCCATCAGTGAAACAGGGAGTAATCAGCCCCAGCATTTT. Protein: CAISETGSNQPQHF.

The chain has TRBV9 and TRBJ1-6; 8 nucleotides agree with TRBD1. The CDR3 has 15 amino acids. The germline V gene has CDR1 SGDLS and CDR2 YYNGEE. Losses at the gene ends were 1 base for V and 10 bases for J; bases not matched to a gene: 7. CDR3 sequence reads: CASSVTQGVGSPLHF. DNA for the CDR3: TGTGCCAGCAGCGTAACACAGGGGGTTGGGTCACCCCTCCACTTT.

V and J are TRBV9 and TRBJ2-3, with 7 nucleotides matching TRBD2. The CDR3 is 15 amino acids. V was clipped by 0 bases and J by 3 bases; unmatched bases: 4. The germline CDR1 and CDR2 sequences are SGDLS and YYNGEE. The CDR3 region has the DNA TGTGCCAGCAGCGTAGCAGCGGGGATAACAGATACGCAGTATTTT. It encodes CASSVAAGITDTQYF. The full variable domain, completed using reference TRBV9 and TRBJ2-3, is DSGVTQTPKHLITATGQRVTLRCSPRSGDLSVYWYQQSLDQGLQFLIQYYNGEERAKGNILERFSAQQFPDLHSELNLSSLELGDSALYFCASSVAAGITDTQYFGPGTRLTVL.

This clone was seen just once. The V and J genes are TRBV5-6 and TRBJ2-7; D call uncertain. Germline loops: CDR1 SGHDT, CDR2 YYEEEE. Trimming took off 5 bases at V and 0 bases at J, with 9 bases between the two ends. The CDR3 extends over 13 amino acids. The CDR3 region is CASSITYSYEQYF. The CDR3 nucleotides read TGTGCCAGCAGTATAACTTACTCCTACGAGCAGTACTTC.

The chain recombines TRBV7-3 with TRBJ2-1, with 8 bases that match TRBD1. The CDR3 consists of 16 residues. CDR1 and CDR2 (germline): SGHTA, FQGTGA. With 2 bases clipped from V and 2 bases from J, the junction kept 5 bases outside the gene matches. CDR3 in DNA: TGTGCCAGCAGCTTACGGGACAGGATCGCCTACAATGAGCAGTTCTTC. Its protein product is CASSLRDRIAYNEQFF.

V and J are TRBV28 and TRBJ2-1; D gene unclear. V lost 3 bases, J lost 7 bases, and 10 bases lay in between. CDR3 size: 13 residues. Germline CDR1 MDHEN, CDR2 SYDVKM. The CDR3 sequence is CASSLTQTNEQFF. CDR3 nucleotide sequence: TGTGCCAGCAGTTTGACTCAGACTAATGAGCAGTTCTTC.

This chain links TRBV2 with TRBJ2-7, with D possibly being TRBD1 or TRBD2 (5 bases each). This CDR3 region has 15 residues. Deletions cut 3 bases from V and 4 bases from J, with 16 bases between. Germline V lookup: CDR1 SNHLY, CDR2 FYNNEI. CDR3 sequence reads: CASSDPQGRSYEQYF. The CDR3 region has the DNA TGTGCCAGCAGTGATCCCCAGGGACGATCTTACGAGCAGTACTTC.

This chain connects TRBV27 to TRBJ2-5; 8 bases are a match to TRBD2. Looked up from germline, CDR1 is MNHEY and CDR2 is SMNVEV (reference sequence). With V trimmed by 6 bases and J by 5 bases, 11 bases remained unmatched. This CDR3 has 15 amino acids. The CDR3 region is CASSLGRGAGETQYF. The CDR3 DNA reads TGTGCCAGCAGCTTGGGGCGGGGGGCTGGGGAGACCCAGTACTTC.